Below are 8 T cell receptor beta chains sequenced from a single sample in a study of siplizumab effects on memory and regulatory T cells. Assay: immunoSEQ multiplex PCR; the TCRdb copy retains only in-frame clones and omits some. This sample has around 95,000 clones, with more than 90% found just once. Sequencing was performed on CD4+ T cells sorted from blood. The receptor source for this set is a human donor in good health.

The rearrangement joins TRBV7-9 to TRBJ2-4; 7 bases line up with TRBD2. V lost 5 bases to trimming and J lost 6 bases; unmatched junction nucleotides: 10. Germline values: CDR1 SEHNR, CDR2 FQNEAQ (reference sequence). CDR3 length: 15 residues. Here the CDR3 reads CASSPFGGGVNIQYF. The CDR3 bases are TGTGCCAGCAGCCCCTTCGGGGGAGGGGTAAACATTCAGTACTTC. Together with reference TRBV7-9 and TRBJ2-4, the CDR3 gives the full variable domain: DTGVSQNPRHKITKRGQNVTFRCDPISEHNRLYWYRQTLGQGPEFLTYFQNEAQLEKSRLLSDRFSAERPKGSFSTLEIQRTEQGDSAMYLCASSPFGGGVNIQYFGAGTRLSVL.

This clone came up once. The CDR3 reads CASSPEPAGELFF. The CDR3 nucleotides read TGTGCCAGCAGCCCCGAGCCTGCCGGGGAGCTGTTTTTT. This rearrangement joins TRBV13 to TRBJ2-2; D ambiguous. The CDR3 runs to 13 residues. Trimming shortened V by 5 bases and J by 6 bases, and 10 bases separated the two germline ends. Germline CDR1 and CDR2: PRHDT and FYEKMQ (reference sequence).

The CDR3 region is CASSEGQTNQPQHF. The CDR3 DNA sequence: TGTGCCAGCAGTGAAGGACAAACTAATCAGCCCCAGCATTTT. V and J are TRBV6-1 and TRBJ1-5; D is unresolved. This CDR3 spans 14 amino acids. The V end was cut by 1 base, the J end by 4 bases, with 8 bases between. Germline-derived CDR1 and CDR2 are MNHNS and SASEGT.

This chain links TRBV25-1 with TRBJ2-7, with a tentative D call TRBD2 (6 bases). Germline V lookup: CDR1 MGHDK, CDR2 SYGVNS. The CDR3 covers 15 residues. With 3 bases removed from V and 3 bases from J, the gap between germline ends came to 15 bases. The CDR3 region is CASSETGTFLYEQYF. The CDR3 region has the DNA TGTGCCAGCAGTGAGACCGGGACTTTTCTCTACGAGCAGTACTTC.

About this clone: Other DNA variants within this sample encode the same CDR3. This chain joins TRBV18 and TRBJ1-4; D possibly corresponds to TRBD1 (5 bases). Deletions cut 3 bases from V and 2 bases from J, with 7 bases between. This CDR3 is 14 amino acids long. The germline V gene encodes CDR1 KGHSH and CDR2 LQKENI. CDR3 protein: CASSPGATNEKLFF. CDR3 in DNA: TGTGCCAGCTCACCCGGGGCGACTAATGAAAAACTGTTTTTT.

V usage is TRBV19 and J usage is TRBJ1-6; no reliable D call. Germline V gene lookup returns CDR1 LNHDA and CDR2 SQIVND (reference sequence). With 5 bases removed from V and 3 bases from J, the gap between germline ends came to 14 bases. This CDR3 has 16 residues. CDR3 in amino acids: CASSLSLNHYNSPLHF. CDR3 nucleotides: TGTGCCAGTAGTTTATCACTCAACCACTATAATTCACCCCTCCACTTT.

The CDR3 is CASSTLNHRDRGPLGEQYF. The CDR3 coding sequence is TGTGCCAGTAGTACGTTGAACCACCGGGACAGGGGCCCATTGGGCGAGCAGTACTTC. The V call is TRBV19, the J call TRBJ2-7, with 10 bases identical to TRBD1. The CDR3 consists of 19 residues. The germline V gene has CDR1 LNHDA and CDR2 SQIVND (reference sequence). Trimming removed 4 bases from V and 6 bases from J; junction bases left unmatched: 21. Complete variable domain (other parts from reference TRBV19 and TRBJ2-7): DGGITQSPKYLFRKEGQNVTLSCEQNLNHDAMYWYRQDPGQGLRLIYYSQIVNDFQKGDIAEGYSVSREKKESFPLTVTSAQKNPTAFYLCASSTLNHRDRGPLGEQYFGPGTRLTVT.

The chain is built from TRBV27 and TRBJ1-1; TRBD1 might be the D (5 bases). The V and J ends lost 4 bases and 1 base respectively, with 13 bases between them. The CDR3 extends over 15 amino acids. CDR1 and CDR2 from the germline V gene are MNHEY and SMNVEV (reference sequence). The chain's CDR3 is CASSSLTAQNTEAFF. CDR3 bases: TGTGCCAGCAGTTCCCTGACAGCTCAGAACACTGAAGCTTTCTTT.